The clone carrying this TCR beta chain was counted once. What it recognizes is unknown. Second doses at about 4 or about 12 weeks were pooled. The source of the sample is a study of T cell responses to AZD1222 COVID-19 vaccine. Data came from immunoSEQ multiplex PCR; TCRdb stores just in-frame clones and leaves some out. Altogether 120,000 or so clones are present, roughly 88% being singletons, with the ten largest covering about 29%. General study points: Among vaccine-associated CD4 TCRs, coverage spanned spike, with dominance at 160-218 and 743-854. Epitopes outside B.1.351 and B.1.1.7 mutated regions reportedly drew nearly half of spike TCRs. Baseline seropositivity characterized only a handful of AZD1222 recipients.

The CDR3 spans 13 residues. Between the trimmed V and J ends, which lost 3 bases and 4 bases, there was a span of 7 bases. CDR1 is SNHLY, CDR2 FYNNEI, per germline. Sequenced material: peripheral blood, taken 28 days after the second AZD1222 dose. The genes are TRBV2 and TRBJ2-1; D is ambiguous. The receptor comes from an adult who received the AZD1222 COVID-19 vaccine. The CDR3 sequence: CASSDGTYNEQFF. The DNA for the CDR3 is TGTGCCAGCAGTGATGGCACATACAATGAGCAGTTCTTC.